This entry features one T cell receptor beta chain sequence. This entry comes from a study of T cells after yellow fever vaccination. From the 5' RACE reads, TCRdb called clonotypes with MiXCR, one entry per CDR3 protein. The sample contains a few hundred thousand distinct CDR3 sequences, about 19% of which appear only once. Germline CDR1 SGHRS, CDR2 YFSETQ. With 4 bases clipped from V and 8 bases from J, the junction kept 9 bases outside the gene matches. The CDR3 has 15 amino acids. V usage is TRBV5-1 and J usage is TRBJ1-6, with 7 bases identical to TRBD1. The specimen was PBMCs, collected before the yellow fever booster vaccination. The receptor comes from a man in his late teens or twenties who received the YFV17D yellow fever vaccine. CDR3 region: CASSPSGTEYSPLHF. The CDR3 DNA sequence: TGCGCCAGCAGCCCCTCCGGGACAGAGTATTCACCCCTCCACTTT.